The 11 T cell receptor beta chains below all came from one sample that was sequenced in a study of Graves' ophthalmopathy and Graves' hyperthyroidism. TCR beta CDR3 amplification used RNA transcripts. Investigators did first-round RT-PCR with HTBI primers, then second-round multiplex PCR. TCRdb reprocessed the multiplex PCR reads with MiXCR, giving one entry per CDR3 protein. In the table there are 580,000 or so distinct CDR3 sequences, less than 45% of which are singletons. Source material: peripheral blood or thyroid tissue (not recorded which). The receptors were gathered from an adult man with Graves' hyperthyroidism.

This clonotype was seen at least ten times. This rearrangement joins TRBV6-5 to TRBJ1-6; a possible D gene is TRBD1 (5 bases). Trimming removed 5 bases from V and 15 bases from J, with 17 bases in between. Germline V gives CDR1 MNHEY, CDR2 SVGAGI. The CDR3 has 13 residues. CDR3 in amino acids: CASSQGRRVVLHF. The CDR3 bases are TGTGCCAGCAGTCAGGGACGGCGGGTGGTCCTCCACTTT.

This clonotype came up a few times. The V call is TRBV7-9, the J call TRBJ2-2; D is unresolved. V was trimmed by 5 bases and J by 1 base, leaving 23 bases between them. Per the germline V gene, CDR1 is SEHNR and CDR2 is FQNEAQ (reference sequence). The CDR3 loop spans 19 amino acids. In DNA form, the CDR3 reads TGTGCCAGCAGCCATATTCCAGCCAGCTTTGGAATGAACACCGGGGAGCTGTTTTTT. Residues: CASSHIPASFGMNTGELFF. Based on the CDR3 plus reference TRBV7-9 and TRBJ2-2, the full variable domain is DTGVSQNPRHKITKRGQNVTFRCDPISEHNRLYWYRQTLGQGPEFLTYFQNEAQLEKSRLLSDRFSAERPKGSFSTLEIQRTEQGDSAMYLCASSHIPASFGMNTGELFFGEGSRLTVL.

On this clonotype: This may be a read error: a much more frequent sequence differs by one nucleotide. The chain carries TRBV6-5 and TRBJ1-4; no definite D call. CDR1 is MNHEY and CDR2 is SVGAGI in the germline V gene. Trimming cost V 6 bases and J 2 bases, with 10 bases left between them. This CDR3 region has 14 residues. CDR3 amino acids: CASRNCMTNEKLFF. CDR3 DNA sequence: TGTGCCAGCAGAAATTGCATGACTAATGAAAAACTGTTTTTT.

V usage is TRBV10-3 and J usage is TRBJ1-3; D is unresolved. The CDR3 spans 12 residues. CDR1 and CDR2 (germline): ENHRY, SYGVKD. V was shortened by 2 bases and J by 4 bases, with 3 bases between the two germline ends. This CDR3 reads CAISEEGNTIYF. The CDR3 nucleotides are TGTGCCATCAGTGAGGAGGGAAACACCATATATTTT.

This clonotype came up many times. This sequence joins TRBV7-8 and TRBJ1-2, with D possibly matching TRBD1 (5 bases). The V gene's germline CDR1 is SGHVS and CDR2 FQNEAQ. The CDR3 totals 14 residues. V lost 7 bases and J lost 1, with 13 bases in between. The DNA of the CDR3 is TGTGCCAGCACCCCGTTTAGGGGTAACTATGGCTACACCTTC. Amino acid sequence: CASTPFRGNYGYTF.

Note on this clonotype: A much bigger clone sits one base away, suggesting this may be a read error. The V call is TRBV19, the J call TRBJ2-2; maybe TRBD2 (6 bases). The CDR3 loop spans 15 amino acids. Germline loops: CDR1 LNHDA, CDR2 SQIVND (reference sequence). The V end lost 3 bases, the J end lost 3 bases, and 11 bases lay between the germline ends. The CDR3 sequence is CASSMEGQDTGELFF. In DNA, the CDR3 is TGTGCCAGTAGTATGGAGGGTCAGGACACCGGGGAGCTGTTTTTT.

The V and J genes are TRBV7-2 and TRBJ2-5; 14 nucleotides agree with TRBD2. The V and J ends lost 5 bases and 1 base, in that order; junction bases with no gene match: 9. The CDR3 contains 18 residues. CDR1 and CDR2 (germline): SGHTA, FQGNSA. CDR3 in amino acids: CASSRRETSGGAQETQYF. The CDR3 DNA is TGTGCCAGCAGCCGTCGCGAGACTAGCGGGGGGGCCCAAGAGACCCAGTACTTC.

J is TRBJ1-5 and V is TRBV10-3; D not resolved. V was clipped by 2 bases and J by 11 bases, with 19 bases between them. There are 15 residues in the CDR3. The germline V gene encodes CDR1 ENHRY and CDR2 SYGVKD. The CDR3 reads CAISEGFSEQETQHF. CDR3 bases: TGTGCCATCAGTGAGGGCTTCTCCGAGCAAGAGACCCAGCATTTT.

Ten or more counts support this clonotype. The chain joins TRBV5-1 to TRBJ1-2; 9 bases are a match to TRBD1. Per the germline V gene, CDR1 is SGHRS and CDR2 is YFSETQ. CDR3 length equals 15 residues. J lost 8 bases, V lost 2 bases, and 10 bases had no gene match. CDR3 bases: TGCGCCAGCAGCTTAATATCCGGGACAGGGTACGGCTACACCTTC. It is translated as CASSLISGTGYGYTF.

This rearrangement joins TRBV20-1 to TRBJ2-5; D might be TRBD2 (6 bases). CDR3 length equals 14 residues. V was trimmed by 0 bases and J by 9 bases, leaving 17 bases between them. Germline values: CDR1 DFQATT, CDR2 SNEGSKA (reference sequence). The CDR3 spells CSARDTTEGQPQYF. The CDR3 coding sequence is TGCAGTGCTAGAGATACAACGGAGGGGCAGCCCCAGTACTTC.

The table lists this clonotype with a count of one. Being one base from a much bigger clone, this may be a read error. J is TRBJ2-6 and V is TRBV15, with D perhaps matching TRBD1 or TRBD2 (6 bases each). V dropped 2 bases and J dropped 3 bases, with 14 bases sitting between them. The CDR3 is 17 amino acids. Germline CDR1 reads LNHNV; CDR2 reads YYDKDF (reference sequence). The DNA of the CDR3 is TGTGCCACCAGCAGAAGGATAGGGGGGTTTGGGGCCAACGTCCTGACTTTC. Translation: CATSRRIGGFGANVLTF.